The TCR beta chain described here comes from a study of blood T cell repertoires in COVID-19. The table came from immunoSEQ multiplex PCR; TCRdb's copy has only in-frame clones and leaves some out. This sample has a few hundred thousand clones; 80% to 90% occur once, and the top ten carry more than 8.5%. Germline values: CDR1 MNHEY, CDR2 SMNVEV (reference sequence). This CDR3 has 15 residues. The ends lost 4 bases at V and 5 bases at J; junction bases unmatched: 7. This clonotype was obtained from a woman aged 70 to 79 with COVID-19, enrolled during active disease. Sequenced sample: peripheral blood. The rearrangement joins TRBV27 to TRBJ2-7; 11 nucleotides agree with TRBD2. The CDR3 here is CASSSPGLAVNEQYF. The CDR3 DNA is TGTGCCAGCAGTTCGCCGGGACTAGCGGTCAACGAGCAGTACTTC.